This TCR beta chain was identified in a study of blood T cells in healthy people across ages. Notes on the study in general: CMV status of donors was not determined, possibly confounding expanded clonotype changes.

PBMCs numbering at least 6 million were isolated per sample. CDR1 is SQVTM, CDR2 ANQGSEA, per germline. CDR3 length equals 12 residues. Trimming pared 2 bases from V and 6 bases from J, leaving 10 bases between. Then a second PCR, running roughly 7 to 12 cycles, was carried out with a sample-barcoded 5' primer and a J-beta primer mix. MiXCR, applied by TCRdb to the 5' RACE reads, yields one record per CDR3 protein. Of hundreds of thousands of distinct CDR3 sequences listed, approximately 43% are singletons. Ten or more counts support this clonotype. Its matching antigen is unknown. The sample comprised blood. This chain uses TRBV29-1 with TRBJ1-1; D is ambiguous. The origin of this receptor is a woman aged 55-75 years in good health. CDR3 loop: CSVEYVRAEAFF. The CDR3 DNA follows: TGCAGCGTTGAATATGTGCGAGCTGAAGCTTTCTTT.